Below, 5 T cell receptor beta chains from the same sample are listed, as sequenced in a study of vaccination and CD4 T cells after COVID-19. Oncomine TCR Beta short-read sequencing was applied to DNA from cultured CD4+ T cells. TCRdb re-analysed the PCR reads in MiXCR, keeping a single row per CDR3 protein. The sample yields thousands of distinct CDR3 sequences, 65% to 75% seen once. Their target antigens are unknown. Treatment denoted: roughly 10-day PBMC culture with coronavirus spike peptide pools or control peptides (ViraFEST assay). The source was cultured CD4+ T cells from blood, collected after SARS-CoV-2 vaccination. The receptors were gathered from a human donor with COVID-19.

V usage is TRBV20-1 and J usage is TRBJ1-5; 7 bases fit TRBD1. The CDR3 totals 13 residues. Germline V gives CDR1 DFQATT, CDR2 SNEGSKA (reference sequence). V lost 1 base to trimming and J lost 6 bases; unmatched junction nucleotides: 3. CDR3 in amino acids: CSARAGGGQPQHF. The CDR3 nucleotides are TGCAGTGCTAGAGCAGGGGGGGGTCAGCCCCAGCATTTT.

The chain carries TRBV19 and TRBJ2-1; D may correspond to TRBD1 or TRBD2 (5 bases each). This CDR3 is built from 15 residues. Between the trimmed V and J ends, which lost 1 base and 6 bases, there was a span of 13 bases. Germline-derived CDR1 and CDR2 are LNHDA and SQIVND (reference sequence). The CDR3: CASSIGGPGGNEQFF. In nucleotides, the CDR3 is TGTGCCAGTAGTATAGGTGGACCTGGGGGCAATGAGCAGTTCTTC.

The CDR3 DNA sequence: TGTGCCAGCAGCACATACCCCGGGACACTGGAGCCCCAGCATTTT. Amino acids: CASSTYPGTLEPQHF. V is TRBV6-1 and J is TRBJ1-5, with D maybe TRBD1 (6 bases). Germline V gives CDR1 MNHNS, CDR2 SASEGT. Trimming took off 6 bases at V and 8 bases at J, with 20 bases between the two ends. The CDR3 contains 15 residues.

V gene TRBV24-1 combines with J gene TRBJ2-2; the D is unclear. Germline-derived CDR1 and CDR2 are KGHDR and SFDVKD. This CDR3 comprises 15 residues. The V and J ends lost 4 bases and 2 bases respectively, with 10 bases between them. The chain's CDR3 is CATSESRPNTGELFF. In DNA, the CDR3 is TGTGCCACCAGTGAGAGCCGACCCAACACCGGGGAGCTGTTTTTT.

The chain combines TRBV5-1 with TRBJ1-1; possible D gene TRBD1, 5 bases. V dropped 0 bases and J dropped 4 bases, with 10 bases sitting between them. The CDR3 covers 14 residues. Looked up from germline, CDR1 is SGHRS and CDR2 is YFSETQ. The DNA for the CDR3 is TGCGCCAGCAGCTTGGAGCGGCAGGGCACTGAAGCTTTCTTT. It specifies CASSLERQGTEAFF.